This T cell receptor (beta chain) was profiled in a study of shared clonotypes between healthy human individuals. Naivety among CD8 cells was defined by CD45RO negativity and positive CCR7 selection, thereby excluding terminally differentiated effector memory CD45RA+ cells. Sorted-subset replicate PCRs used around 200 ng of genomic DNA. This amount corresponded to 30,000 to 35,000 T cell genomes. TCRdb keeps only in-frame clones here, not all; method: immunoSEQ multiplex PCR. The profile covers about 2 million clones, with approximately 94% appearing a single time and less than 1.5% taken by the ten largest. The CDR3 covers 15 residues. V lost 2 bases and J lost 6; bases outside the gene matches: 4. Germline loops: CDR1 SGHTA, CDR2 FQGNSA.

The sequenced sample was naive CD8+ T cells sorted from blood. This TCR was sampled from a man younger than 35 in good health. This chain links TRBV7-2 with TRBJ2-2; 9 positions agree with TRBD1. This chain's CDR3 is CASSLSQGAPGELFF. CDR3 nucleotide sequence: TGTGCCAGCAGCTTATCACAGGGGGCGCCCGGGGAGCTGTTTTTT.